Reported below is one T cell receptor beta chain. Germline CDR1 and CDR2: SGHVS and FQNEAQ. V was cut by 5 bases and J by 3 bases, with 8 bases left in between. This CDR3 contains 13 residues. The sample is drawn from a study of read filtering for tumor transcriptome and immune sequencing. This library used roughly 370 ng RNA and molecular barcoded adaptors spanning alpha/delta and beta/gamma chains. TCRdb fed the reads into MiXCR, producing one record per CDR3 protein. The sample contains tens of thousands of distinct CDR3 sequences, about a fifth of which appear only once. The sample taken for sequencing was a population of CD138-negative cells sorted from bone marrow. J is TRBJ1-5 and V is TRBV7-8; D gene ambiguous. This TCR was sampled from a donor aged 40 or older with multiple myeloma. This CDR3 is CASSRSYNQPQHF. The CDR3 nucleotides read TGTGCCAGCAGCAGGTCGTACAATCAGCCCCAGCATTTT.